These 17 T cell receptor beta chains were sequenced from one sample in a study of T cell repertoires in cytomegalovirus infection. These receptors lack a known antigen. TCRdb redid the calling of the reads with MiXCR, one entry per CDR3 protein. This table has some 350,000 distinct CDR3 sequences, about 35% appearing once. The starting material was cultured PBMCs, obtained from culture after CMV antigen stimulation. These receptors were collected from a human donor in good health (CMV status not recorded). Some clones in this sample may be carry-over from other donors' samples.

This sequence joins TRBV20-1 and TRBJ2-3, with 12 bases fitting TRBD2. The V segment lost 4 bases and the J segment 6 bases; nucleotides outside the gene matches: 11. Germline assignment: CDR1 DFQATT and CDR2 SNEGSKA (reference sequence). CDR3 length equals 16 residues. CDR3 loop: CSAIKTSGGYRDTQYF. CDR3 DNA: TGCAGTGCTATAAAGACTAGCGGGGGATATAGGGATACGCAGTATTTT.

This clonotype occurred a few times. The chain joins TRBV7-2 to TRBJ2-3; 10 bases map to TRBD1. The V gene end was trimmed by 5 bases and the J gene end by 4 bases; junction bases not matched to a gene: 6. The V gene's germline CDR1 is SGHTA and CDR2 FQGNSA. The CDR3 consists of 15 residues. CDR3 protein: CASSARQGASDTQYF. In DNA, the CDR3 is TGTGCCAGCAGCGCCAGACAGGGGGCTTCAGATACGCAGTATTTT.

In its sample, this clonotype was seen a few times. The V and J genes are TRBV4-2 and TRBJ2-2, with a possible D match to TRBD2 (6 bases). Trimming shortened V by 3 bases and J by 3 bases, and 11 bases separated the two germline ends. The CDR3 extends over 15 amino acids. From germline, CDR1 is LGHNA and CDR2 YNFKEQ. CDR3 DNA: TGTGCCAGCAGCCACCTCCGGGACTACACCGGGGAGCTGTTTTTT. Its protein product is CASSHLRDYTGELFF.

The rearrangement links TRBV18 to TRBJ1-1, with a weak D call TRBD1 (5 bases). V lost 6 bases, J lost 1 base, and 12 bases lay in between. The CDR3 spans 14 residues. CDR1 KGHSH and CDR2 LQKENI come from the germline V gene. DNA for the CDR3: TGTGCCAGCTCCCAAAAAACAGGGAACACTGAAGCTTTCTTT. Amino acids: CASSQKTGNTEAFF.

This chain joins TRBV28 and TRBJ1-2; D uncertain. The CDR3 consists of 15 residues. The V and J ends lost 3 bases and 4 bases respectively, with 15 bases between them. Germline-derived CDR1 and CDR2 are MDHEN and SYDVKM. The CDR3 protein is CASSFSPDGFYGYTF. CDR3 nucleotide sequence: TGTGCCAGCAGTTTTTCCCCTGACGGGTTCTATGGCTACACCTTC.

This clonotype was picked up a small number of times. The chain joins TRBV7-2 to TRBJ2-1, with D perhaps TRBD1 or TRBD2 (6 bases each). This CDR3 comprises 13 residues. Trimming took 8 bases from V and 4 from J, leaving 12 bases between them. Per germline, CDR1 SGHTA and CDR2 FQGNSA. The CDR3 region is CASAPGAYNEQFF. For the CDR3, the DNA is TGTGCCAGCGCCCCGGGGGCGTACAATGAGCAGTTCTTC.

This clonotype was counted between two and nine times. The chain links TRBV20-1 to TRBJ1-1; D remains unclear. This CDR3 region has 11 residues. CDR1 DFQATT and CDR2 SNEGSKA come from the germline V gene (reference sequence). V was pared by 4 bases and J by 4 bases, with 7 bases between. The CDR3: CSAIRSTEAFF. The CDR3 DNA reads as TGCAGTGCTATCCGGAGCACTGAAGCTTTCTTT.

This clonotype showed up many times. The DNA for the CDR3 is TGTGCCAGCAGCCCCCGGGACAGCTATAATTCACCCCTCCACTTT. This sequence encodes CASSPRDSYNSPLHF. The rearrangement joins TRBV7-2 to TRBJ1-6; 7 bases line up with TRBD1. The CDR3 extends over 15 amino acids. Per germline, CDR1 SGHTA and CDR2 FQGNSA. Germline trimming cut 5 bases from V and 3 bases from J; bases unmatched to any gene: 4.

The V and J genes are TRBV5-4 and TRBJ2-1; 8 bases match TRBD1. Germline V CDR1 and CDR2: SGHNT, YYREEE (reference sequence). The CDR3 length is 14 residues. Unmatched junction bases numbered 7, after V lost 4 bases and J lost 7 bases. CDR3 nucleotide sequence: TGTGCCAGCAGCCGCGGGACAGGCAGGAATGAGCAGTTCTTC. Residues: CASSRGTGRNEQFF.

This clonotype was recorded a few times. V and J are TRBV28 and TRBJ2-7, with D unresolved. CDR3 length: 10 amino acids. The V gene's germline CDR1 is MDHEN and CDR2 SYDVKM. Deletions cut 5 bases from V and 3 bases from J, with 2 bases between. CDR3 protein: CASSGYEQYF. As DNA, the CDR3 is TGTGCCAGCAGTGGCTACGAGCAGTACTTC.

The sample holds a few counts of this clonotype. The chain recombines TRBV15 with TRBJ2-1; no clear D gene. Trimming removed 2 bases at V and 12 bases at J, with 11 bases between. The length of the CDR3 is 12 residues. The germline V gene encodes CDR1 LNHNV and CDR2 YYDKDF (reference sequence). The CDR3 DNA reads TGTGCCACCAGCAGACCCAGATCGTTGCAGTTCTTC. It encodes CATSRPRSLQFF.

This clonotype was counted a few times. The chain joins TRBV12-3 or TRBV12-4 to TRBJ2-5; no reliable D call. The CDR3 covers 15 residues. With 2 bases removed from V and 5 bases from J, the gap between germline ends came to 15 bases. The CDR3 nucleotides are TGTGCCAGCAGTTTATATGCCGTAGAGTTGGAGACCCAGTACTTC. Translation gives CASSLYAVELETQYF.

This clonotype has a handful of counts. This chain joins TRBV7-8 and TRBJ2-3, with 10 bases aligning to TRBD2. Germline CDR1 and CDR2: SGHVS and FQNEAQ. CDR3 length: 16 amino acids. J lost 3 bases, V lost 4 bases, and 7 bases had no gene match. The CDR3 is CASSSTRLAGTDTQYF. DNA of the CDR3: TGTGCCAGCAGCTCCACCAGACTAGCGGGTACAGATACGCAGTATTTT.

V and J are TRBV15 and TRBJ2-3, with D possibly being TRBD1 or TRBD2 (5 bases each). The CDR3 is 15 amino acids. Germline V gives CDR1 LNHNV, CDR2 YYDKDF (reference sequence). V was clipped by 5 bases and J by 2 bases, with 14 bases between them. The CDR3 spells CATSGARGFTDTQYF. The DNA for the CDR3 is TGTGCCACCAGCGGGGCACGGGGATTCACAGATACGCAGTATTTT.

This clonotype was observed a handful of times. The V gene is TRBV7-9, the J gene TRBJ1-2; D is uncertain. Per the germline V gene, CDR1 is SEHNR and CDR2 is FQNEAQ (reference sequence). V gave up 1 base and J gave up 8 bases, with 14 bases separating them. The CDR3 totals 14 residues. CDR3 nucleotide sequence: TGTGCCAGCAGCTTAGGCGGAGGCGCCACCGGCTACACCTTC. Amino acids: CASSLGGGATGYTF.

The table lists this clonotype with a few counts. The rearrangement uses TRBV2 and TRBJ1-6; tentative D call: TRBD1 (6 bases). This CDR3 has 19 amino acids. V lost 0 bases and J lost 0, with 15 bases in between. Germline V lookup: CDR1 SNHLY, CDR2 FYNNEI. CDR3 in DNA: TGTGCCAGCAGTGAAGCTCTAAGGGGGTATGACTCCTATAATTCACCCCTCCACTTT. Translated: CASSEALRGYDSYNSPLHF.

J is TRBJ1-6 and V is TRBV20-1; perhaps TRBD1 as D (5 bases). The CDR3 runs 16 residues. Germline lookup yields CDR1 DFQATT and CDR2 SNEGSKA (reference sequence). Trimming left V 2 bases short and J 7 bases short, with 18 bases between. The CDR3 coding sequence is TGCAGTGCTAGAATTGTATCGGGACCCCCCAATTCACCCCTCCACTTT. The encoded protein is CSARIVSGPPNSPLHF.